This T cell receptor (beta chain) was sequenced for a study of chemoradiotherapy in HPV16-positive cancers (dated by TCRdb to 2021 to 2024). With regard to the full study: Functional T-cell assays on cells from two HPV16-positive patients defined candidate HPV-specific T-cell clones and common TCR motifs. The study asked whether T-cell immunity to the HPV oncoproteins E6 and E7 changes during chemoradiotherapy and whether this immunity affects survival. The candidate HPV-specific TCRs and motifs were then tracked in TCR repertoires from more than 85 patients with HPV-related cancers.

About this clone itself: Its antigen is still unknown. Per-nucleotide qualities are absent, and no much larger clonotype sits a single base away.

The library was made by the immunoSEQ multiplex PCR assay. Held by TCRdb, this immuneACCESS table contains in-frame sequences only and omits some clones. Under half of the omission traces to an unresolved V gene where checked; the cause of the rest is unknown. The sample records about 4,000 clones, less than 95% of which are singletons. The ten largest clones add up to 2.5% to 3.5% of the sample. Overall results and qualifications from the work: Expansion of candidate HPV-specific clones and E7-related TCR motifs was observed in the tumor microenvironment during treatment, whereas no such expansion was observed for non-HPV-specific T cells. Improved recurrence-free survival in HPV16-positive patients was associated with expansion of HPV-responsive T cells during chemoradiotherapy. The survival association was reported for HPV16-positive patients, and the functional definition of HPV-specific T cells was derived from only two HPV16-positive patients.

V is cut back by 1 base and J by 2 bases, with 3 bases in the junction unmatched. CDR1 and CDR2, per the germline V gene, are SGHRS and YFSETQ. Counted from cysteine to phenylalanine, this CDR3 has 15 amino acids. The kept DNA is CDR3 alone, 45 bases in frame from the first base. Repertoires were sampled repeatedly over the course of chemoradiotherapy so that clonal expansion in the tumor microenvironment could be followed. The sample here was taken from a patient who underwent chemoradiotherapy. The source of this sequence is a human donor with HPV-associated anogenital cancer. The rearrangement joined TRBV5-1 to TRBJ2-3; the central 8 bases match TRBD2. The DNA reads TGCGCCAGCAGCTTGACTAGCGGAACCACAGATACGCAGTATTTT. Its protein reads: CASSLTSGTTDTQYF.